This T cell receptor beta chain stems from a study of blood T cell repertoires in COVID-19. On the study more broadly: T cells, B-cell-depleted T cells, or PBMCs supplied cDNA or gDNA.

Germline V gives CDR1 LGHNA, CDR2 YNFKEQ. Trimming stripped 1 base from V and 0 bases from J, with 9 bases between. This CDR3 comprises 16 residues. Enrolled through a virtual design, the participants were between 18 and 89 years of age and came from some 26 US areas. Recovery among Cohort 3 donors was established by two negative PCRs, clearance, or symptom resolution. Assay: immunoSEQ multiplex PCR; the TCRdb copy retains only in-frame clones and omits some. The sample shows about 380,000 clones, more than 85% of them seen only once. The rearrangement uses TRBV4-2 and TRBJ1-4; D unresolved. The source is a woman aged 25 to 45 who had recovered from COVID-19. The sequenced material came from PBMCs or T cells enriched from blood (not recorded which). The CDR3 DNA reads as TGTGCCAGCAGCCAAGGGGTGGGAGCAACTAATGAAAAACTGTTTTTT. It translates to CASSQGVGATNEKLFF.